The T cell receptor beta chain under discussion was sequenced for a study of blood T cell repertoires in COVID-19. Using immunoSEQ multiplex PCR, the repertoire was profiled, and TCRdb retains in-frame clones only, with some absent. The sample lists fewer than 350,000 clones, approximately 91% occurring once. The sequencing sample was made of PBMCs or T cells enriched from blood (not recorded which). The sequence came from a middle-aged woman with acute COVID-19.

The DNA for the CDR3 is TGTGCCAGCAGCTTATGGGGGCCCCGGAACACCGGGGAGCTGTTTTTT. Translated: CASSLWGPRNTGELFF. The J gene is TRBJ2-2, the V gene TRBV7-3; D is possibly TRBD1 (6 bases). V dropped 2 bases and J dropped 1 base, with 11 bases sitting between them. The germline V gene encodes CDR1 SGHTA and CDR2 FQGTGA. The CDR3 has 16 residues.